A selection of T cell receptor beta chains follows, all from one sample in a study of CD8 T cells in Susac syndrome. TCRdb redid the calling of the immunoSEQ multiplex PCR reads with MiXCR, one entry per CDR3 protein. The repertoire holds some 170,000 distinct CDR3 sequences, with approximately 95% as singletons. Sequencing was carried out using CD4+ T cells from PBMCs. The receptors derive from a human donor in good health. Both conserved end residues are part of each CDR3. The D gene is left open where the match is weak. Rows give clone size only sometimes, using once, few, many, or a class for an expanded clone.

TRBJ2-5 . TRBV7-2 . TGTGCCAGCAGCTTAGCGCATGGCAGGGGATTGGAGACCCAGTACTTC CASSLAHGRGLETQYF
TRBJ2-3 . TRBV4-1 TRBD1 TGCGCCAGCAGCCAAGAGGGGACAGGGAAACTCACAGATACGCAGTATTTT CASSQEGTGKLTDTQYF
TRBJ2-5 . TRBV27 TRBD2 TGTGCCAGCAGTCCACATGGGACTAGCGGGAGACAAGAGACCCAGTACTTC CASSPHGTSGRQETQYF
TRBJ1-2 . TRBV4-3 . TGCGCCAGCAGCCAACAGGGAAGTGACTATGGCTACACCTTC CASSQQGSDYGYTF
TRBJ2-7 . TRBV12-3/TRBV12-4 . TGTGCCAGCAGTTTAAGCAGGGGCAACGAGCAGTACTTC CASSLSRGNEQYF
TRBJ2-5 . TRBV28 TRBD2 TGTGCCAGCAGTTCTCCCGGGACTAGGACCCAGTACTTC CASSSPGTRTQYF
TRBJ2-5 . TRBV7-2 . TGTGCCAGCAGCGCACCCGGGACTGTAAAGACCCAGTACTTC CASSAPGTVKTQYF
TRBJ2-5 . TRBV5-1 . TGCGCCAGCAGCCTGCCGGGCCCACAAGAGACCCAGTACTTC CASSLPGPQETQYF
TRBJ2-1 . TRBV29-1 . TGCAGCGTTGCGGGACTCTCTTCCAATGAGCAGTTCTTC CSVAGLSSNEQFF
TRBJ1-2 . TRBV29-1 TRBD1 TGCAGCACCACAGGGGGCAATGGCTACACCTTC CSTTGGNGYTF
TRBJ1-5 . TRBV19 TRBD1 TGTGCCAGTAGTTCGACAGGGTTTGATCAGCCCCAGCATTTT CASSSTGFDQPQHF
TRBJ1-1 . TRBV3-1 . TGTGCCAGCAGCCAAGTTAGGGGGAACACTGAAGCTTTCTTT CASSQVRGNTEAFF
TRBJ1-2 . TRBV12-3/TRBV12-4 TRBD1 TGTGCCAGCAGTCTAGGACAGGGGGCTGGCTACACCTTC CASSLGQGAGYTF
TRBJ2-1 . TRBV29-1 . TGCAGCGTTGAAGATTTGGCAGGGGCCCATGAGCAGTTCTTC CSVEDLAGAHEQFF
TRBJ1-2 . TRBV7-9 . TGTGCCAGCAGCTCCTCAGGGGTCTGGTATGGCTACACCTTC CASSSSGVWYGYTF
TRBJ1-2 . TRBV4-3 . TGCGCCAGCAGCCAAGATCAGCGGACCAGGGGTATCTATGGCTACACCTTC CASSQDQRTRGIYGYTF
TRBJ2-7 once TRBV20-1 TRBD1 TGCAGTGCTATCGGACAGGGGAAATACGAGCAGTACTTC CSAIGQGKYEQYF
TRBJ1-2 . TRBV29-1 TRBD1 TGCAGCGTTGTACGGACAGGGTTTTATGGCTACACCTTC CSVVRTGFYGYTF
TRBJ2-7 few TRBV18 . TGTGCCAGCTCACCCTCGGGTAGCCACGAGCAGTACTTC CASSPSGSHEQYF
TRBJ2-6 once TRBV27 . TGTGCCAGCAGTTCTTTCAGTGACCCTGGGGCCAACGTCCTGACTTTC CASSSFSDPGANVLTF
TRBJ1-2 . TRBV7-6 . TGTGCCAGCAGCTTAGAGGCCAGAACCGCCGTTGGGGGCTACACCTTC CASSLEARTAVGGYTF
TRBJ1-2 . TRBV7-8 . TGTGCCAGCAGCCAGCGGGCAGCAACTTCCTATGGCTACACTTTC CASSQRAATSYGYTF
TRBJ1-1 . TRBV7-9 . TGTGCCAGCAGCATCCGGGATAGCGGGGCTTTCTTT CASSIRDSGAFF
TRBJ1-3 . TRBV20-1 . TGCAGTGCTAGATTAGGCCCACTAGACGAATATTTT CSARLGPLDEYF
TRBJ1-1 once TRBV29-1 . TGCAGCGTTCGGGAGGGGGACACTGAAGCTTTCTTT CSVREGDTEAFF
TRBJ2-3 . TRBV12-3/TRBV12-4 . TGTGCCAGCAGATTCAAGGGGTCCCTCACAGATACGCAGTATTTT CASRFKGSLTDTQYF
TRBJ2-3 few TRBV6-5 TRBD2 TGTGCCAGCAGTTACGCCGCGGGAGGGTCCCCAGATACGCAGTATTTT CASSYAAGGSPDTQYF
TRBJ2-1 . TRBV27 . TGTGCCAGCAGTGGAGTCCCCTACAATGAGCAGTTCTTC CASSGVPYNEQFF
TRBJ2-5 . TRBV20-1 TRBD1 TGCAGCTGTCTTCCGGGACAGGGTAGCGAGACCCAGTACTTC CSCLPGQGSETQYF
TRBJ2-3 . TRBV27 . TGTGCCAGCACCAATCGGGGACTGGCAGATACGCAGTATTTT CASTNRGLADTQYF
TRBJ2-6 . TRBV9 TRBD1 TGTGCCAGCAGCGCGAGTTCGACAGGGAATAGGGCCAACGTCCTGACTTTC CASSASSTGNRANVLTF
TRBJ1-1 once TRBV19 TRBD1 TGTGCCAGTAGTCCACAGGGGGTGAACACTGAAGCTTTCTTT CASSPQGVNTEAFF
TRBJ2-1 . TRBV24-1 TRBD1 TGTGCCACCAGTGAGGAACAGGGGTACAATGAGCAGTTCTTC CATSEEQGYNEQFF
TRBJ2-1 . TRBV6-2/TRBV6-3 TRBD2 TGTGCCAGCAGACTAGCGACAAAAGGCAATGAGCAGTTCTTC CASRLATKGNEQFF
TRBJ1-2 . TRBV29-1 . TGCAGCGTTGAAGAGACAACCACCATACGTGGCTACACCTTC CSVEETTTIRGYTF
TRBJ2-7 . TRBV24-1 . TGTGCCACCAGTGCCGGGAGCTCCTACGAGCAGTACTTC CATSAGSSYEQYF
TRBJ1-1 . TRBV25-1 . TGTGCCAGCAGTCCCCGGGGGCGCGGGGACACTGAAGCTTTCTTT CASSPRGRGDTEAFF
TRBJ2-7 once TRBV9 . TGTGCCAGCAGCGAACTAGGGGGGTCCTACGAGCAGTACTTC CASSELGGSYEQYF
TRBJ1-1 . TRBV2 . TGTGCCAGCAGTGAAGAACATGGTAGGACTGAAGCTTTCTTT CASSEEHGRTEAFF
TRBJ2-4 . TRBV29-1 . TGCAGCGTAGGGGAGTTAGCCAAAAACATTCAGTACTTC CSVGELAKNIQYF
TRBJ1-5 . TRBV6-2/TRBV6-3 . TGTGCCAGCGAAGACAGGAGCAATCAGCCCCAGCATTTT CASEDRSNQPQHF
TRBJ1-1 . TRBV9 . TGTGCCAGCAGCGTCACCCCCCGGGAAAGTGAAGCTTTCTTT CASSVTPRESEAFF
TRBJ1-1 . TRBV19 . TGTGCCAGTAGTTTTACAGCGAACACTGAAGCTTTCTTT CASSFTANTEAFF
TRBJ1-4 . TRBV12-3/TRBV12-4 . TGTGCCAGCAGTCGACTGGGAACTAATGAAAAACTGTTTTTT CASSRLGTNEKLFF
TRBJ1-1 . TRBV7-6 . TGTGCCAGCAGCTTAGTCGAACCCAACACTGAAGCTTTCTTT CASSLVEPNTEAFF
TRBJ2-3 . TRBV30 . TGTGCCTGGGAGAGCCCAGGCGGCACAGATACGCAGTATTTT CAWESPGGTDTQYF
TRBJ2-3 . TRBV29-1 . TGCAGCGTCGGTACACGAGATACGCAGTATTTT CSVGTRDTQYF
TRBJ2-1 . TRBV20-1 . TGCAGTGCTAGTCCTTTTCGGGAGACTATTTCAAATGAGCAGTTCTTC CSASPFRETISNEQFF
TRBJ1-2 . TRBV20-1 . TGCAGTGCTAAAACCTACAGGGAGGGCTACACCTTC CSAKTYREGYTF
TRBJ2-3 . TRBV29-1 . TGCAGCGTTGAAGGGCTGACTACAGGGTACACAGATACGCAGTATTTT CSVEGLTTGYTDTQYF
TRBJ1-1 . TRBV19 . TGTGCCAGTACCGTCGACAGGATGAACACTGAAGCTTTCTTT CASTVDRMNTEAFF
TRBJ2-1 . TRBV29-1 TRBD2 TGCAGCGTTGGTTTAGGCGGGAGCTCCTACAATGAGCAGTTCTTC CSVGLGGSSYNEQFF
TRBJ2-7 . TRBV12-3/TRBV12-4 TRBD2 TGTGCCAGCAGTTTCATCCGACTAGCGGGCAACTCCTACGAGCAGTACTTC CASSFIRLAGNSYEQYF
TRBJ2-7 . TRBV27 . TGTGCCAGCAGTTTGGGCCCCACCTACGAGCAGTACTTC CASSLGPTYEQYF
TRBJ2-3 . TRBV7-9 TRBD2 TGTGCCAGCAGCGCTCACTTCGGGGGGACGACAGATACGCAGTATTTT CASSAHFGGTTDTQYF
TRBJ2-7 . TRBV30 . TGTGCCTGGAACGGCGGGACTTCCTACGAGCAGTACTTC CAWNGGTSYEQYF
TRBJ2-1 . TRBV7-9 TRBD2 TGTGCCAGCAGCCAACTAGCGGGATACTACAATGAGCAGTTCTTC CASSQLAGYYNEQFF
TRBJ1-1 . TRBV19 . TGTGCCAGTAGTGTAGCGGCCGGGGGTGAAGCTTTCTTT CASSVAAGGEAFF
TRBJ2-3 . TRBV24-1 TRBD2 TGTGCCACCAACCAGCGGGAGAGTGTGGATACGCAGTATTTT CATNQRESVDTQYF